This T cell receptor (beta chain) was obtained from a study of blood T cell repertoires in COVID-19. The overall study: Researchers got acute and convalescent COVID-19 samples from the United States, Italy and Spain. T cells, B-cell-depleted T cells, or PBMCs provided the cDNA or gDNA that served as material.

How the authors handled the data: Estimated nucleated cell counts came from reference gene primer amplification. Sequencing was performed with immunoSEQ multiplex PCR; in TCRdb, only in-frame clones are kept and a portion is missing. That table supplies the V and J calls and clone size; D and trimming were determined from the DNA. Of fewer than 200,000 clones listed, about 88% are singletons. In its sample, this clone was seen a few times. The CDR3 runs 13 residues. Between the trimmed V and J ends, which lost 6 bases and 0 bases, there was a span of 8 bases. Germline CDR1 SNHLY, CDR2 FYNNEI. The receptor was derived from a man between 18 and 35 years old who had recovered from COVID-19. Sequences were obtained from peripheral blood. V and J are TRBV2 and TRBJ1-1; no definite D call. The CDR3 DNA reads as TGTGCCAGCAGCGAGCATATGAACACTGAAGCTTTCTTT. This encodes CASSEHMNTEAFF.